This T cell receptor (beta chain) was observed in a study of molecular identifiers for immune sequencing clone quantification. Whole-study context: Replicate RNA from approximately 20,000 or 100,000 naive CD8 T cells formed five aliquots; four were sequenced.

V was cut by 6 bases and J by 4 bases, with 15 bases left in between. Germline CDR1 and CDR2: SEHNR and FQNEAQ (reference sequence). This CDR3 region has 15 residues. TCRdb itself ran the PCR reads through MiXCR, one entry per CDR3 protein. This table has roughly 90,000 distinct CDR3 sequences, 20% to 30% appearing once. This clonotype was observed many times. The clonotype was recovered from a human donor in good health. Some libraries in this study had Jurkat cell RNA spiked in. The V gene is TRBV7-9, the J gene TRBJ2-2, with TRBD1 as a possible D gene (6 bases). Sequencing was carried out using naive CD8+ T cells from blood, with Jurkat cell RNA spiked in. The subset here: FACS-sorted CD8+CD4-CCR7+CD45RA+ naive T cells. CDR3 sequence (DNA): TGTGCCAGCAGGAAACGACAGGACTCCACCGGGGAGCTGTTTTTT. Translated, it gives CASRKRQDSTGELFF.